The sequence of this T cell receptor (beta chain) was determined in a study of blood T cells in healthy people across ages. The study's findings and limits: The diversity estimates, figures obtained from one million T cells, were considered underestimates.

The CDR3 totals 16 residues. The V end was cut by 5 bases, the J end by 2 bases, with 18 bases between. The germline V gene encodes CDR1 MNHEY and CDR2 SVGEGT. With respect to this clonotype: No antigen is known for it.

The second PCR ran about 6 to 12 cycles with a sample-barcoded 5' primer and J-beta primers. TCRdb passed the 5' RACE reads through MiXCR, listing each CDR3 protein once. This sample has 1.5 million to 2 million distinct CDR3 sequences, with less than 50% found just once. The TCR comes from a woman aged 40 to 55 in good health. The chain has TRBV6-2 or TRBV6-3 and TRBJ1-2; TRBD1 might be the D (5 bases). Input material: blood. CDR3 nucleotide sequence: TGTGCCAGCAGTAGACCCCCGGGACGGGTGAACTATGGCTACACCTTC. Protein product: CASSRPPGRVNYGYTF.